This record covers a single TCR beta chain. Data came from immunoSEQ multiplex PCR; TCRdb stores just in-frame clones and leaves some out. The data contain 50,000 to 80,000 clones, less than 95% of them singletons. This entry is derived from a study of OX40 agonist ivuxolimab in advanced cancers. Sequencing used CD4+ or CD8+ T cells sorted from blood, obtained in a trial of the OX40 agonist ivuxolimab. This TCR was sampled from an adult with an advanced solid tumor such as melanoma, head and neck, liver or kidney cancer.

The CDR3 DNA reads as TGTGCCAGCAGCGAAGGAGCACGGTGGACTGAAGCTTTCTTT. It translates to CASSEGARWTEAFF. The V gene is TRBV7-3, the J gene TRBJ1-1; D call uncertain. The V end was cut by 5 bases, the J end by 5 bases, with 15 bases between. Germline loops: CDR1 SGHTA, CDR2 FQGTGA. This CDR3 is built from 14 residues.